This T cell receptor beta chain stems from a study of cytomegalovirus exposure and HLA in healthy donors. Per germline, CDR1 SGHVS and CDR2 FNYEAQ. V dropped 3 bases and J dropped 3 bases, with 7 bases sitting between them. This CDR3 is 13 amino acids long. General study results and limits: With DRB1 most and HLA-C fewest, TCR association rates differed between HLA loci in a later analysis.

As for this clone: Antigen: not known.

PCR involved 60 Vbeta and 13 Jbeta primers. Libraries were prepared by immunoSEQ multiplex PCR; TCRdb keeps only in-frame clonotypes and omits some of them. The profile shows about 180,000 clones, approximately 81% of them singletons. The TCR comes from a woman in her thirties in good health and CMV-seronegative. Sequencing used PBMCs. This chain uses TRBV7-6 with TRBJ2-3, with D possibly TRBD2 on 5 matching bases. CDR3 loop: CASSFEGTDTQYF. The CDR3 DNA sequence: TGTGCCAGCAGCTTCGAGGGAACAGATACGCAGTATTTT.